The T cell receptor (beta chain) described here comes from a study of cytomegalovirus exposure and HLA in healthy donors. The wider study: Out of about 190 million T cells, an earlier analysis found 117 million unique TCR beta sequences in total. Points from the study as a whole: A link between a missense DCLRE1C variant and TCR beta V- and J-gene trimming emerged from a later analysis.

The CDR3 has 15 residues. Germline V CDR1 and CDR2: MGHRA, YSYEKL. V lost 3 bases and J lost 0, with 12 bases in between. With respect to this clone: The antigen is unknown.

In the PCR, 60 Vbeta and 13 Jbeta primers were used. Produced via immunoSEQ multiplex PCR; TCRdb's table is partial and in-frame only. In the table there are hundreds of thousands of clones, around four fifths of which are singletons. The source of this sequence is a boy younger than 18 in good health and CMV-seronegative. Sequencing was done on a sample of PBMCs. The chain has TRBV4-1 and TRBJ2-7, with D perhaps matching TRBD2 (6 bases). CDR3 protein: CASSHRDGSSYEQYF. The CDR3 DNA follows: TGCGCCAGCAGCCATAGGGACGGGAGCTCCTACGAGCAGTACTTC.